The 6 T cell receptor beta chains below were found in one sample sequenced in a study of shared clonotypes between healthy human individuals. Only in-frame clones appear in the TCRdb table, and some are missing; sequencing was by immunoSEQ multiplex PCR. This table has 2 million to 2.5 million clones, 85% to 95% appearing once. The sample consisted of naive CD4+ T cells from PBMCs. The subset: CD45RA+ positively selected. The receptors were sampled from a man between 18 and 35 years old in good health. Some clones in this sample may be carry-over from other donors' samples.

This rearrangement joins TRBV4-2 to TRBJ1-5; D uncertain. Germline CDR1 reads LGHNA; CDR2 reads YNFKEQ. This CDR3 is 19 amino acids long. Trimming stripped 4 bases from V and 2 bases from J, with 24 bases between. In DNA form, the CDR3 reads TGTGCCAGCAGCCCCGGAGCCTTCCGGGCCGTGGTACGCAATCAGCCCCAGCATTTT. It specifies CASSPGAFRAVVRNQPQHF.

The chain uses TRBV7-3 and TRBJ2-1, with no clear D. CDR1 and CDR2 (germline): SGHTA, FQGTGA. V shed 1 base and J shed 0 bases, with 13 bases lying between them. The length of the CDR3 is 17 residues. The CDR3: CASSLIVSRFSYNEQFF. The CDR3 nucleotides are TGTGCCAGCAGCTTAATCGTCTCGCGGTTCTCCTACAATGAGCAGTTCTTC.

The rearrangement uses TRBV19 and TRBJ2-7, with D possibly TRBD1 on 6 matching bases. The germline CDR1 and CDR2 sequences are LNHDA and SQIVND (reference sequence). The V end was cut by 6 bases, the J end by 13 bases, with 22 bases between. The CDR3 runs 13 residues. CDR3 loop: CASSIARDTLHYF. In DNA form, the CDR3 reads TGTGCCAGTAGCATTGCCCGGGACACCCTTCATTACTTC.

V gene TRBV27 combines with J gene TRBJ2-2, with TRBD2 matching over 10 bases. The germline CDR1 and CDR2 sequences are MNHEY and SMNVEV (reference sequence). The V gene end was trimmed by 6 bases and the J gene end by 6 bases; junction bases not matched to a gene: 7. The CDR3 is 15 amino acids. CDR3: CASRRAGGFAGELFF. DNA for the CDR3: TGTGCCAGCAGAAGAGCGGGAGGGTTCGCCGGGGAGCTGTTTTTT.

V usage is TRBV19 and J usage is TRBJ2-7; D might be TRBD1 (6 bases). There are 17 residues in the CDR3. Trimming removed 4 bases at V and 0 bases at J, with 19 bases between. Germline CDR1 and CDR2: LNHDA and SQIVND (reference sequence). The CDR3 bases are TGTGCCAGTAGTAGAAAGTGGGAACAGGGTCCCTCCTACGAGCAGTACTTC. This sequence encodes CASSRKWEQGPSYEQYF. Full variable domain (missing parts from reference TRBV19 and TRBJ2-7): DGGITQSPKYLFRKEGQNVTLSCEQNLNHDAMYWYRQDPGQGLRLIYYSQIVNDFQKGDIAEGYSVSREKKESFPLTVTSAQKNPTAFYLCASSRKWEQGPSYEQYFGPGTRLTVT.

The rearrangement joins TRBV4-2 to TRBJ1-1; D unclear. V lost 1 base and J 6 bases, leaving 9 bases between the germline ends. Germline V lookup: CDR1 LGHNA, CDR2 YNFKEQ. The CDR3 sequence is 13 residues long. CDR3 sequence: CASSQGRWPEAFF. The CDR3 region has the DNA TGTGCCAGCAGCCAAGGCCGGTGGCCTGAAGCTTTCTTT.